This TCR beta chain was documented in a study of blood T cells in healthy people across ages. Germline CDR1 is MGHDK and CDR2 is SYGVNS. The CDR3 extends over 12 amino acids. V gave up 7 bases and J gave up 13 bases; unmatched junction bases: 9. Combining a sample-barcoded 5' primer with a J-beta primer mix, a second PCR ran for about 6 to 12 cycles. TCRdb re-called the 5' RACE reads through MiXCR, storing one row per CDR3 protein. The repertoire holds 780,000 or so distinct CDR3 sequences, with around a quarter as singletons. In addition, the sample was reused for a study of T cells of mothers and their children. As that study records: Slightly, though not significantly, more overlap was seen in related than in unrelated mother-child pairs.

The chain couples TRBV25-1 to TRBJ2-3, with 9 positions matching TRBD2. The sequence was obtained from a boy between 10 and 17 years old in good health. The sequencing input was blood. CDR3 protein: CASTRNGLAKYF. DNA for the CDR3: TGTGCCAGCACCCGCAATGGACTAGCGAAGTATTTT.